A selection of T cell receptor beta chains follows, all from one sample in a study of blood T cell repertoires in COVID-19. The data were produced by immunoSEQ multiplex PCR, yet TCRdb's version contains in-frame clones alone and is incomplete. The sample records 300,000 to 500,000 clones, roughly 90% being singletons. Sequences were obtained from PBMCs or T cells enriched from blood (not recorded which). The receptors derive from a woman between 40 and 50 years old with acute COVID-19. CDR3s include the opening cysteine and the closing phenylalanine or tryptophan. The order of the fields is clone size, V gene, J gene, D gene, CDR3 protein, CDR3 DNA. A D gene is named only where the DNA matches it firmly. Clone size is stated in some rows and not others, as once, few, many or a class when expanded.

clone_size: -; v_call: TRBV10-1; j_call: TRBJ1-3; d_call: -; cdr3_aa: CASSESGLGVTIYF; cdr3_nt: TGCGCCAGCAGTGAGTCCGGACTCGGAGTCACCATATATTTT
clone_size: -; v_call: TRBV6-1; j_call: TRBJ1-1; d_call: -; cdr3_aa: CASSDGVRGTEAFF; cdr3_nt: TGTGCCAGCAGTGATGGAGTGCGGGGAACTGAAGCTTTCTTT
clone_size: few; v_call: TRBV5-4; j_call: TRBJ1-1; d_call: -; cdr3_aa: CASSDSSRITEAFF; cdr3_nt: TGTGCCAGCAGCGATTCGAGCAGGATCACTGAAGCTTTCTTT
clone_size: few; v_call: TRBV11-3; j_call: TRBJ2-5; d_call: -; cdr3_aa: CASSKSTGTQETQYF; cdr3_nt: TGTGCCAGCAGCAAATCCACCGGGACTCAAGAGACCCAGTACTTC
clone_size: -; v_call: TRBV2; j_call: TRBJ2-2; d_call: TRBD2; cdr3_aa: CASSVLAGDTGELFF; cdr3_nt: TGTGCCAGCAGTGTACTAGCGGGGGACACCGGGGAGCTGTTTTTT
clone_size: once; v_call: TRBV4-1; j_call: TRBJ1-1; d_call: TRBD1; cdr3_aa: CASSQRDSNYEAFF; cdr3_nt: TGCGCCAGCAGCCAACGGGACAGCAACTATGAAGCTTTCTTT
clone_size: once; v_call: TRBV7-2; j_call: TRBJ1-2; d_call: -; cdr3_aa: CASSPGTLNYGYTF; cdr3_nt: TGTGCCAGCAGCCCCGGGACACTTAACTATGGCTACACCTTC
clone_size: -; v_call: TRBV10-1; j_call: TRBJ1-1; d_call: -; cdr3_aa: CASSESRYTEAFF; cdr3_nt: TGCGCCAGCAGTGAGAGCCGGTACACTGAAGCTTTCTTT
clone_size: -; v_call: TRBV5-6; j_call: TRBJ2-1; d_call: TRBD1; cdr3_aa: CASSKTGSSYNEQFF; cdr3_nt: TGTGCCAGCAGCAAGACAGGGAGCTCCTACAATGAGCAGTTCTTC
clone_size: once; v_call: TRBV9; j_call: TRBJ2-3; d_call: TRBD2; cdr3_aa: CASSVLTSGGTDTQYF; cdr3_nt: TGTGCCAGCAGCGTACTCACTAGCGGGGGCACAGATACGCAGTATTTT
clone_size: -; v_call: TRBV27; j_call: TRBJ2-3; d_call: -; cdr3_aa: CASSLVGGHTDTQYF; cdr3_nt: TGTGCCAGCAGTTTAGTCGGGGGGCACACAGATACGCAGTATTTT
clone_size: -; v_call: TRBV2; j_call: TRBJ2-5; d_call: TRBD2; cdr3_aa: CASSGRGGARETQYF; cdr3_nt: TGTGCCAGCAGTGGTCGCGGGGGGGCCAGGGAGACCCAGTACTTC
clone_size: once; v_call: TRBV5-6; j_call: TRBJ1-2; d_call: -; cdr3_aa: CASSFGSNYGYTF; cdr3_nt: TGTGCCAGCAGCTTTGGGAGTAACTATGGCTACACCTTC
clone_size: -; v_call: TRBV9; j_call: TRBJ1-4; d_call: -; cdr3_aa: CASSVSGVATNEKLFF; cdr3_nt: TGTGCCAGCAGCGTATCAGGGGTCGCAACTAATGAAAAACTGTTTTTT
clone_size: -; v_call: TRBV24-1; j_call: TRBJ1-1; d_call: -; cdr3_aa: CATSASGNQRQAFF; cdr3_nt: TGTGCCACCAGTGCCTCGGGAAACCAAAGGCAGGCTTTCTTT
clone_size: -; v_call: TRBV25-1; j_call: TRBJ1-2; d_call: -; cdr3_aa: CASSERGLGGYTF; cdr3_nt: TGTGCCAGCAGTGAACGGGGGTTGGGTGGCTACACCTTC
clone_size: -; v_call: TRBV18; j_call: TRBJ1-1; d_call: TRBD1; cdr3_aa: CASSPIPGGMNTEAFF; cdr3_nt: TGTGCCAGCTCACCTATCCCAGGGGGCATGAACACTGAAGCTTTCTTT
clone_size: -; v_call: TRBV6-5; j_call: TRBJ2-1; d_call: -; cdr3_aa: CASREQSSYNEQFF; cdr3_nt: TGTGCCTCGAGGGAACAGAGCTCCTACAATGAGCAGTTCTTC
clone_size: -; v_call: TRBV7-6; j_call: TRBJ1-5; d_call: -; cdr3_aa: CASSKQGSNQPQHF; cdr3_nt: TGTGCCAGCAGCAAGCAGGGCAGCAATCAGCCCCAGCATTTT
clone_size: once; v_call: TRBV11-2; j_call: TRBJ1-2; d_call: -; cdr3_aa: CASSLGLRNYGYTF; cdr3_nt: TGTGCCAGCAGCTTAGGCTTGCGGAACTATGGCTACACCTTC
clone_size: -; v_call: TRBV19; j_call: TRBJ2-7; d_call: TRBD1; cdr3_aa: CASSTRQGHEQYF; cdr3_nt: TGTGCCAGTAGTACAAGACAGGGTCATGAGCAGTACTTC